This is a list of T cell receptor beta chains from one sample in a study of blood T cell repertoires in COVID-19. The repertoire was sequenced with immunoSEQ multiplex PCR; TCRdb's copy has only in-frame clones and lacks some. Seen here are about 270,000 clones, around 89% observed once, and the top ten hold less than 5%. Input material: peripheral blood. Receptors were obtained from a man aged 55 to 70 who had recovered from COVID-19. CDR3s include the opening cysteine and the closing phenylalanine or tryptophan. Each record gives: J gene, D gene, V gene, clone size, CDR3 protein, CDR3 DNA. The D gene is left open where the match is weak. Clone size is shown for a subset of rows, as once, few, many or a class of expanded clone.

J gene: TRBJ1-3; D gene: NA; V gene: TRBV19; clone size: NA; CDR3 protein: CASSTQQSSSGNTIYF; CDR3 DNA: TGTGCCAGTAGTACACAGCAGTCGAGCTCTGGAAACACCATATATTTT
J gene: TRBJ2-1; D gene: TRBD2; V gene: TRBV15; clone size: NA; CDR3 protein: CATSSHGTSGANEQFF; CDR3 DNA: TGTGCCACCAGCAGTCACGGCACTAGCGGGGCCAATGAGCAGTTCTTC
J gene: TRBJ2-1; D gene: TRBD2; V gene: TRBV6-5; clone size: once; CDR3 protein: CASSYSTGGANQFF; CDR3 DNA: TGTGCCAGCAGTTACTCTACCGGGGGGGCTAACCAGTTCTTC
J gene: TRBJ1-1; D gene: NA; V gene: TRBV4-1; clone size: NA; CDR3 protein: CASSSVSGGNTEAFF; CDR3 DNA: TGCGCCAGCAGCTCTGTATCGGGGGGGAACACTGAAGCTTTCTTT
J gene: TRBJ2-1; D gene: NA; V gene: TRBV5-4; clone size: NA; CDR3 protein: CASSAPGNEQFF; CDR3 DNA: TGTGCCAGCAGCGCCCCGGGGAATGAGCAGTTCTTC
J gene: TRBJ2-5; D gene: TRBD1; V gene: TRBV14; clone size: NA; CDR3 protein: CASSHGQVPQETQYF; CDR3 DNA: TGTGCCAGCAGCCACGGACAGGTCCCCCAAGAGACCCAGTACTTC
J gene: TRBJ2-5; D gene: TRBD1; V gene: TRBV9; clone size: NA; CDR3 protein: CASSGADRGGETQYF; CDR3 DNA: TGTGCCAGCAGCGGGGCTGACAGGGGTGGGGAGACCCAGTACTTC
J gene: TRBJ1-2; D gene: NA; V gene: TRBV5-4; clone size: NA; CDR3 protein: CASSLAPGNYGYTF; CDR3 DNA: TGTGCCAGCAGCTTGGCCCCAGGGAACTATGGCTACACCTTC
J gene: TRBJ1-2; D gene: NA; V gene: TRBV7-2; clone size: once; CDR3 protein: CASSPGGNTNYGYTF; CDR3 DNA: TGTGCCAGCAGCCCGGGAGGAAACACTAACTATGGCTACACCTTC
J gene: TRBJ2-3; D gene: TRBD2; V gene: TRBV7-2; clone size: once; CDR3 protein: CASSLGLAGGLVKDTQYF; CDR3 DNA: TGTGCCAGCAGCTTAGGACTAGCGGGGGGGCTTGTGAAAGATACGCAGTATTTT
J gene: TRBJ2-6; D gene: NA; V gene: TRBV30; clone size: few; CDR3 protein: CAWSDTSGANVLTF; CDR3 DNA: TGTGCCTGGAGTGACACCTCTGGGGCCAACGTCCTGACTTTC
J gene: TRBJ2-7; D gene: NA; V gene: TRBV10-3; clone size: once; CDR3 protein: CAISDPPGGRGSSLYF; CDR3 DNA: TGTGCCATCAGTGATCCACCCGGAGGGCGGGGCTCGTCTTTGTACTTC
J gene: TRBJ1-2; D gene: NA; V gene: TRBV7-9; clone size: NA; CDR3 protein: CASSLRTGYYGYTF; CDR3 DNA: TGTGCCAGCAGCTTACGAACAGGGTACTATGGCTACACCTTC
J gene: TRBJ1-2; D gene: NA; V gene: TRBV19; clone size: NA; CDR3 protein: CASSTRVENYGYTF; CDR3 DNA: TGTGCCAGTAGTACCAGGGTGGAGAACTATGGCTACACCTTC
J gene: TRBJ2-1; D gene: NA; V gene: TRBV19; clone size: NA; CDR3 protein: CASSMLASSYNEQFF; CDR3 DNA: TGTGCCAGTAGTATGCTGGCTTCTTCCTACAATGAGCAGTTCTTC
J gene: TRBJ1-1; D gene: TRBD1; V gene: TRBV11-2; clone size: NA; CDR3 protein: CASSFSRGYTEAFF; CDR3 DNA: TGTGCCAGCAGCTTTTCCAGGGGGTACACTGAAGCTTTCTTT
J gene: TRBJ2-2; D gene: NA; V gene: TRBV24-1; clone size: NA; CDR3 protein: CATSAPTEPTGELFF; CDR3 DNA: TGTGCCACCAGTGCCCCGACAGAACCCACCGGGGAGCTGTTTTTT
J gene: TRBJ1-6; D gene: NA; V gene: TRBV19; clone size: NA; CDR3 protein: CASSIITPDSPLHF; CDR3 DNA: TGTGCCAGTAGTATAATTACCCCGGATTCACCCCTCCACTTT
J gene: TRBJ1-6; D gene: NA; V gene: TRBV5-1; clone size: NA; CDR3 protein: CASSFGGNSPLHF; CDR3 DNA: TGCGCCAGCAGCTTTGGCGGAAATTCACCCCTCCACTTT
J gene: TRBJ2-2; D gene: NA; V gene: TRBV4-2; clone size: NA; CDR3 protein: CASSPKDTSLSGELFF; CDR3 DNA: TGTGCCAGCAGCCCCAAAGACACTAGCTTGTCTGGGGAGCTGTTTTTT
J gene: TRBJ2-2; D gene: NA; V gene: TRBV5-4; clone size: NA; CDR3 protein: CASSPGRGNTGELFF; CDR3 DNA: TGTGCCAGCAGCCCAGGCAGGGGGAACACCGGGGAGCTGTTTTTT
J gene: TRBJ2-3; D gene: NA; V gene: TRBV7-9; clone size: NA; CDR3 protein: CARGDGDTQYF; CDR3 DNA: TGTGCCAGAGGGGATGGCGATACGCAGTATTTT
J gene: TRBJ2-1; D gene: NA; V gene: TRBV7-3; clone size: NA; CDR3 protein: CASSFLSGSYNEQFF; CDR3 DNA: TGTGCCAGCAGCTTCCTTAGCGGCTCCTACAATGAGCAGTTCTTC